Listed below are T cell receptor beta chains from one sample, sequenced in a study of blood T cell repertoires in COVID-19. Generated by immunoSEQ multiplex PCR, the TCRdb table keeps only in-frame clones and is missing some. The sample has over 75,000 clones; around 93% are singletons. Sequenced input: peripheral blood. The receptors originated from a human donor with active COVID-19. The donor label of this sample is uncertain. Both conserved end residues are part of each CDR3. The order of the fields is J gene, clone size, V gene, D gene, CDR3 DNA, CDR3 protein. The D gene is left open where the match is weak. Size is stated for part of the rows, as once, few or many counts, or as a class when the clone is expanded.

TRBJ2-5 . TRBV6-5 TRBD1 TGTGCCAGCAGTTACGACAGGGATGAGACCCAGTACTTC CASSYDRDETQYF
TRBJ1-2 . TRBV6-6 TRBD1 TGTGCCAGCAGCAAAGTAGGGGGACAGGATAGCTATGGCTACACCTTC CASSKVGGQDSYGYTF
TRBJ2-1 few TRBV7-2 TRBD2 TGTGCCAGCAGCCCGCACGGGGGGGGAATCAATGAGCAGTTCTTC CASSPHGGGINEQFF
TRBJ2-5 . TRBV3-1/TRBV3-2 TRBD1 TGTGCCAGCAGCCAAGGGGACAGGGGCGGTGAGACCCAGTACTTC CASSQGDRGGETQYF
TRBJ1-1 . TRBV12-3/TRBV12-4 . TGTGCCAGCAGCCAGGGGCGGACTGAAGCTTTCTTT CASSQGRTEAFF
TRBJ2-1 . TRBV29-1 . TGCAGCGTAGATAACCCCTTACTATACAATGAGCAGTTCTTC CSVDNPLLYNEQFF
TRBJ1-6 . TRBV18 TRBD1 TGTGCCAGCACCCTGGACAGGGGCGAACCCCTCCACTTT CASTLDRGEPLHF
TRBJ2-7 few TRBV7-3 . TGTGCCAGCAGCTTAAAAAACGCAGGCCCCTACGAGCAGTACTTC CASSLKNAGPYEQYF
TRBJ2-5 . TRBV7-3 . TGTGCCAGCAGCTTATCTTACGGGGGAGAGACCCAGTACTTC CASSLSYGGETQYF
TRBJ2-5 . TRBV27 TRBD2 TGTGCCAGCAGCTGGACTAGCGGGGGATTAATGTACTTC CASSWTSGGLMYF
TRBJ2-7 few TRBV7-2 TRBD1 TGTGCCAGCAGCCCGGACAGGTCTGGCTACGAGCAGTACTTC CASSPDRSGYEQYF
TRBJ2-3 . TRBV6-6 . TGTGCCAGCTCCGCGGGAAGCACAGATACGCAGTATTTT CASSAGSTDTQYF
TRBJ1-2 . TRBV11-2 . TGTGCCAGCAGCTTAGAGCGGGCTAACTATGGCTACACCTTC CASSLERANYGYTF
TRBJ2-3 . TRBV4-2 TRBD2 TGTGCCAGCAGCCAAGCTAGCGGGGGGGCGGGAGATACGCAGTATTTT CASSQASGGAGDTQYF
TRBJ1-6 once TRBV11-2 TRBD1 TGTGCCAGCAGCCAATCGACAGGGGCCTATAATTCACCCCTCCACTTT CASSQSTGAYNSPLHF
TRBJ1-2 . TRBV7-6 . TGTGCCAGCAGCCCGCCGTTTGTGACGGGGGGTCACGTTGGCTACACCTTC CASSPPFVTGGHVGYTF
TRBJ1-1 . TRBV28 . TGTGCCAGCAGTTTCCGTGACAGGTACCGGATGAACACTGAAGCTTTCTTT CASSFRDRYRMNTEAFF
TRBJ1-1 once TRBV19 TRBD1 TGTGCCAGTGTGCTATCTGGACAGGAGAACACTGAAGCTTTCTTT CASVLSGQENTEAFF
TRBJ2-3 . TRBV6-5 . TGTGCCAGCAAATCGGACAGCACGCAGTATTTT CASKSDSTQYF
TRBJ2-3 . TRBV28 . TGTGCCAGCAGTTCACCCGACAGAGCCACAGATACGCAGTATTTT CASSSPDRATDTQYF
TRBJ2-7 . TRBV7-9 TRBD1 TGTGCCAGCAGCTTATGGCGACAGGGGTTGGACGAGCAGTACTTC CASSLWRQGLDEQYF
TRBJ2-5 . TRBV3-1/TRBV3-2 TRBD1 TGTGCCAGCAGCCAGCCGGGACAGGAACAAGAGACCCAGTACTTC CASSQPGQEQETQYF
TRBJ1-2 . TRBV6-5 . TGTGCCAGCGGGGACACCGTGCCCAACTATGGCTACACCTTC CASGDTVPNYGYTF
TRBJ1-2 . TRBV7-8 . TGTGCCAGCAGCTTAGGCGGGGTCGGTGGCTACACCTTC CASSLGGVGGYTF
TRBJ1-5 . TRBV1 . TGCACCAGCAGCCTGAGGGGGCGAGGCAATCAGCCCCAGCATTTT CTSSLRGRGNQPQHF
TRBJ1-4 . TRBV2 . TGTGCCAGCAGTGAAGCGAAAGTGGGGCGCGGAAATGAAAAACTGTTTTTT CASSEAKVGRGNEKLFF
TRBJ2-1 . TRBV7-2 TRBD1 TGTGCCAGCAGCTTCGACAGGGTTCGGAACAATGAGCAGTTCTTC CASSFDRVRNNEQFF
TRBJ1-2 . TRBV6-5 TRBD1 TGTGCCAGCACCGGGGACAGATACTATGGCTACACCTTC CASTGDRYYGYTF